One sample yielded the 7 T cell receptor beta chains listed below, sequenced in a study of T-cell memory formation after mild COVID-19. TCRdb re-derived calls from the 5' RACE reads in MiXCR, one entry per CDR3 protein. The sample comprises 150,000 to 200,000 distinct CDR3 sequences, roughly 16% of which are singletons, and around 2% rests with the top ten. The sequenced material came from PBMCs or a T cell subset sorted from them (not recorded which). The receptors derive from an adult woman who had mild COVID-19 (a few samples of this study predate the infection). Cell type and time point are not known.

The table lists this clonotype with a few counts. The chain has TRBV7-8 and TRBJ2-1; possibly TRBD1 for D (7 bases). The germline CDR1 and CDR2 sequences are SGHVS and FQNEAQ. The CDR3 spans 14 residues. Trimming cost V 3 bases and J 10 bases, with 16 bases left between them. CDR3 protein: CASSFGLKQGEQFF. As DNA, the CDR3 is TGTGCCAGCAGCTTTGGACTAAAACAGGGGGAGCAGTTCTTC.

The rearrangement uses TRBV6-4 and TRBJ1-1; the D gene is possibly TRBD1 (5 bases). V lost 5 bases, J lost 5 bases, and 12 bases lay in between. The germline CDR1 and CDR2 sequences are MRHNA and SNTAGT. The CDR3 loop spans 13 amino acids. The CDR3, as DNA: TGTGCCAGCAGTCCCTCAGGGTCTACTGAAGCTTTCTTT. Its protein is CASSPSGSTEAFF.

This clonotype showed up just a few times. The CDR3 nucleotides are TGTGCCAGCAGTCTGACAGAGTTCGGCTACACCTTC. It yields the protein CASSLTEFGYTF. The gene calls are TRBV12-3 or TRBV12-4 and TRBJ1-2; D may be TRBD1 (5 bases). The CDR3 sequence is 12 residues long. With 5 bases removed from V and 8 bases from J, the gap between germline ends came to 12 bases.

This clonotype turned up a few times. J is TRBJ2-1 and V is TRBV20-1; 7 nucleotides line up with TRBD2. This CDR3 contains 15 residues. CDR1 is DFQATT, CDR2 SNEGSKA, per germline (reference sequence). V was clipped by 2 bases and J by 3 bases; unmatched bases: 7. CDR3 DNA: TGCAGTGCTAGACGCGGTAGCGGGCTCTACAATGAGCAGTTCTTC. Its protein product is CSARRGSGLYNEQFF.

By sample share, this clonotype is medium-sized. J is TRBJ2-7 and V is TRBV18; D tentatively reads TRBD1 or TRBD2 (5 bases each). The CDR3 contains 16 residues. Germline CDR1 KGHSH, CDR2 LQKENI. V lost 0 bases and J lost 4, with 16 bases in between. The CDR3, as DNA: TGTGCCAGCTCACCACCAGGGACGGATGTCCTGTACGAGCAGTACTTC. This codes for CASSPPGTDVLYEQYF.

The CDR3 is CASSLLGHFNQPQHF. CDR3 sequence (DNA): TGTGCCAGCAGCTTGTTGGGACACTTCAATCAGCCCCAGCATTTT. The rearrangement uses TRBV5-5 and TRBJ1-5; D may be TRBD1 (6 bases). The V gene's germline CDR1 is SGHKS and CDR2 YYEKEE (reference sequence). V lost 1 base and J 3 bases, leaving 11 bases between the germline ends. The CDR3 runs to 15 residues.

In this sample, this clonotype turned up a few times. This chain joins TRBV2 and TRBJ1-5; D is undetermined. Trimming shortened V by 2 bases and J by 0 bases, and 14 bases separated the two germline ends. The germline V gene has CDR1 SNHLY and CDR2 FYNNEI. The CDR3 loop spans 17 amino acids. Here the CDR3 reads CASSELMVRDSNQPQHF. CDR3 bases: TGTGCCAGCAGTGAATTAATGGTGAGGGATAGCAATCAGCCCCAGCATTTT.